The 32 T cell receptor beta chains below come from one sample, sequenced in a study of OX40 agonist ivuxolimab in advanced cancers. Sequencing used immunoSEQ multiplex PCR; TCRdb keeps in-frame clones, though not all of them. The repertoire holds 60,000 to 100,000 clones, with around 92% as singletons. Sample: CD4+ or CD8+ T cells sorted from blood, taken in a trial of the OX40 agonist ivuxolimab. The receptors here all came from an adult with an advanced solid tumor such as melanoma, head and neck, liver or kidney cancer.

This clone is a singleton in its sample. V gene TRBV5-6 combines with J gene TRBJ2-2, with a weak D call TRBD2 (5 bases). Deletions cut 0 bases from V and 3 bases from J, with 12 bases between. From germline, CDR1 is SGHDT and CDR2 YYEEEE. CDR3 length equals 16 residues. The CDR3 DNA reads TGTGCCAGCAGCTTGGCCTCCAGCGGATACACCGGGGAGCTGTTTTTT. Amino acid sequence: CASSLASSGYTGELFF.

In its sample, this clone was seen once. This rearrangement joins TRBV7-8 to TRBJ2-5; D remains unclear. The CDR3 is 14 residues long. The V and J ends lost 0 bases and 5 bases respectively, with 10 bases between them. CDR1 is SGHVS, CDR2 FQNEAQ, per germline. CDR3 bases: TGTGCCAGCAGCTTAGCAGTATTCCCCGAGACCCAGTACTTC. It is translated as CASSLAVFPETQYF.

V gene TRBV10-2 combines with J gene TRBJ1-1; weak D call: TRBD1 (5 bases). Germline V gives CDR1 WSHSY, CDR2 SAAADI. V was clipped by 1 base and J by 0 bases, with 9 bases between them. CDR3 size: 15 residues. CDR3 sequence: CASSEWAGMNTEAFF. The CDR3, as DNA: TGCGCCAGCAGTGAGTGGGCAGGGATGAACACTGAAGCTTTCTTT.

The CDR3 reads CASEQLYEQFF. The DNA of the CDR3 is TGTGCCAGTGAACAGTTATATGAGCAGTTCTTC. The genes are TRBV6-1 and TRBJ2-1, with D uncertain. V was trimmed by 9 bases and J by 8 bases, leaving 11 bases between them. CDR3 length: 11 residues. Germline V gives CDR1 MNHNS, CDR2 SASEGT.

This rearrangement joins TRBV13 to TRBJ1-2, with 8 bases fitting TRBD1. The CDR3 has 13 residues. Per germline, CDR1 PRHDT and CDR2 FYEKMQ (reference sequence). The V gene end was trimmed by 5 bases and the J gene end by 4 bases; junction bases not matched to a gene: 3. The CDR3 here is CASSKDRAYGYTF. The CDR3 bases are TGTGCCAGCAGCAAGGACAGGGCCTATGGCTACACCTTC.

On this clone: The germline gene is not matched at one end of the junction; a read error may be the cause. The CDR3 loop is CSGSGGVSHEQYF. In DNA form, the CDR3 reads TGCAGCGGATCGGGAGGTGTCTCCCACGAGCAGTACTTC. The chain recombines TRBV29-1 with TRBJ2-7; TRBD2 agrees at 7 bases. Per germline, CDR1 SQVTM and CDR2 ANQGSEA. The CDR3 has 13 residues.

The chain links TRBV6-1 to TRBJ2-7; 8 bases fit TRBD1. The germline gives CDR1 MNHNS, CDR2 SASEGT. The CDR3 has 13 amino acids. The V gene end was trimmed by 8 bases and the J gene end by 4 bases; junction bases not matched to a gene: 7. The chain's CDR3 is CASVGTGLYEQYF. The CDR3 region has the DNA TGTGCCAGCGTGGGGACAGGTCTTTACGAGCAGTACTTC.

This chain connects TRBV4-1 to TRBJ1-2; D gene ambiguous. V was pared by 1 base and J by 4 bases, with 13 bases between. Germline loops: CDR1 MGHRA, CDR2 YSYEKL. The CDR3 extends over 15 amino acids. Here the CDR3 reads CASSQGTLQSYGYTF. CDR3 nucleotides: TGCGCCAGCAGCCAAGGGACCCTTCAAAGCTATGGCTACACCTTC.

V usage is TRBV5-1 and J usage is TRBJ1-4; TRBD1 agrees at 9 bases. Trimming cost V 0 bases and J 0 bases; bases outside gene matches: 15. This CDR3 region has 21 residues. The germline V gene has CDR1 SGHRS and CDR2 YFSETQ. The CDR3 reads CASSLEPAPGTGPPTNEKLFF. In DNA, the CDR3 is TGCGCCAGCAGCTTGGAGCCAGCCCCCGGGACAGGGCCTCCAACTAATGAAAAACTGTTTTTT. The full variable domain, completed using reference TRBV5-1 and TRBJ1-4, is KAGVTQTPRYLIKTRGQQVTLSCSPISGHRSVSWYQQTPGQGLQFLFEYFSETQRNKGNFPGRFSGRQFSNSRSEMNVSTLELGDSALYLCASSLEPAPGTGPPTNEKLFFGSGTQLSVL.

By its share, this clone is medium-sized. The CDR3 here is CAWIPETGVSNFTF. In DNA form, the CDR3 reads TGTGCCTGGATCCCGGAGACAGGGGTTTCCAATTTCACCTTC. This chain connects TRBV30 to TRBJ1-2; 8 nucleotides line up with TRBD1. The CDR3 loop spans 14 amino acids. Germline V CDR1 and CDR2: GTSNPN, SVGIG (reference sequence). V lost 4 bases to trimming and J lost 13 bases; unmatched junction nucleotides: 17.

This chain links TRBV6-5 with TRBJ1-6; the D is unclear. Germline loops: CDR1 MNHEY, CDR2 SVGAGI. Trimming took 7 bases from V and 6 from J, leaving 16 bases between them. This CDR3 contains 15 residues. The CDR3, as DNA: TGTGCCAGCACTATCATCTCGGGCGGTAATTCACCCCTCCACTTT. Protein sequence: CASTIISGGNSPLHF.

This rearrangement joins TRBV29-1 to TRBJ1-2, with a possible D match to TRBD1 (5 bases). CDR3 length equals 13 residues. V lost 2 bases to trimming and J lost 2 bases, with 9 bases between them. Germline CDR1 SQVTM, CDR2 ANQGSEA. The CDR3 reads CSVERGSNYGYTF. DNA for the CDR3: TGCAGCGTTGAAAGGGGATCCAACTATGGCTACACCTTC.

This chain joins TRBV6-5 and TRBJ2-1; D gene uncertain. This CDR3 has 11 residues. V lost 1 base and J 7 bases, leaving 2 bases between the germline ends. Germline values: CDR1 MNHEY, CDR2 SVGAGI. CDR3 nucleotide sequence: TGTGCCAGCAGTTACTGGAATGAGCAGTTCTTC. It translates to CASSYWNEQFF.

This clone was observed once. This chain connects TRBV10-3 to TRBJ1-2; TRBD1 agrees at 8 bases. Germline loops: CDR1 ENHRY, CDR2 SYGVKD. The CDR3 has 14 amino acids. Trimming cost V 4 bases and J 3 bases; bases outside gene matches: 4. The chain's CDR3 is CAISVDRVDYGYTF. CDR3 nucleotide sequence: TGTGCCATCAGTGTGGACAGGGTGGACTATGGCTACACCTTC.

This chain joins TRBV13 and TRBJ2-1; TRBD2 agrees at 15 bases. CDR1 and CDR2 (germline): PRHDT, FYEKMQ (reference sequence). The CDR3 is 17 residues long. The J segment lost 9 bases and the V segment lost 5 bases, leaving 11 bases of the junction unmatched. The CDR3 region has the DNA TGTGCCAGCAGCGATATTGGGACTAGCGGGGGGAATGGTGAGCAGTTCTTC. It specifies CASSDIGTSGGNGEQFF.

The V call is TRBV7-8, the J call TRBJ1-6; D is undetermined. The germline V and J ends were trimmed by 8 bases and 8 bases, with 16 bases remaining between them. This CDR3 is built from 14 residues. Germline V lookup: CDR1 SGHVS, CDR2 FQNEAQ. CDR3 loop: CASASASGYSPLHF. For the CDR3, the DNA is TGTGCCAGCGCGAGTGCCAGTGGGTATTCACCCCTCCACTTT.

The chain recombines TRBV21-1 with TRBJ1-1; the tabulated D call, TRBD1, remains unverified against the DNA. TRBV21-1 is shown as a pseudogene. The CDR3 is made up of 12 amino acids. The CDR3 sequence: CASSRQDTEAFF. In DNA form, the CDR3 reads TGTGCCAGCAGCAGACAGGACACTGAAGCTTTCTTT.

DNA of the CDR3: TGTGCCAGCAGCTTAGAACGTTGGGAGACCCAGTACTTC. It encodes CASSLERWETQYF. The rearrangement links TRBV11-2 to TRBJ2-5; D is undetermined. Germline V gives CDR1 SGHAT, CDR2 FQNNGV. This CDR3 contains 13 residues. Trimming left V 0 bases short and J 5 bases short, with 7 bases between.

The chain combines TRBV27 with TRBJ2-3, with 8 nucleotides matching TRBD2. With 3 bases clipped from V and 4 bases from J, the junction kept 9 bases outside the gene matches. This CDR3 contains 16 residues. Germline V gene sequence: CDR1 MNHEY, CDR2 SMNVEV (reference sequence). The CDR3 DNA sequence: TGTGCCAGCAGTTTCGCAGCGGGGGAGGTGGCAGATACGCAGTATTTT. Translation gives CASSFAAGEVADTQYF.

The chain is built from TRBV12-5 and TRBJ2-7; 7 nucleotides line up with TRBD1. This CDR3 spans 14 amino acids. V shed 7 bases, J shed 6 bases, and the junction held 12 bases outside the gene matches. The germline V gene has CDR1 LGHNT and CDR2 FRNRAP. The CDR3 DNA reads TGTGCTAGTGTCGCGGACAGGACCCCCAGCGAGCAGTACTTC. Its protein is CASVADRTPSEQYF.

This chain connects TRBV9 to TRBJ2-2; D not certain. V shed 2 bases and J shed 2 bases, with 1 base lying between them. Germline V gene lookup returns CDR1 SGDLS and CDR2 YYNGEE. There are 12 residues in the CDR3. In DNA form, the CDR3 reads TGTGCCAGCAGCGTCAACACCGGGGAGCTGTTTTTT. It encodes CASSVNTGELFF.

V usage is TRBV7-2 and J usage is TRBJ2-1; 7 bases line up with TRBD2. The germline V gene encodes CDR1 SGHTA and CDR2 FQGNSA. The CDR3 consists of 15 residues. V lost 5 bases and J lost 0; bases outside the gene matches: 4. DNA for the CDR3: TGTGCCAGCAGCCCAGGACTAGGCTCCTACAATGAGCAGTTCTTC. This sequence encodes CASSPGLGSYNEQFF.

The table lists this clone with a few counts. The rearrangement uses TRBV9 and TRBJ2-1, with 10 bases fitting TRBD1. V gave up 3 bases and J gave up 4 bases; unmatched junction bases: 4. From germline, CDR1 is SGDLS and CDR2 YYNGEE. This CDR3 is built from 15 residues. In DNA form, the CDR3 reads TGTGCCAGCAGCGGACAGGGGGCATGGTACAATGAGCAGTTCTTC. Translation: CASSGQGAWYNEQFF.

The rearrangement uses TRBV27 and TRBJ2-7, with 7 positions matching TRBD1. The CDR3 is made up of 13 amino acids. With 1 base clipped from V and 4 bases from J, the junction kept 1 base outside the gene matches. In germline, CDR1 is MNHEY, CDR2 SMNVEV (reference sequence). CDR3 in amino acids: CASSLWTGYEQYF. The CDR3 DNA sequence: TGTGCCAGCAGTTTATGGACAGGTTACGAGCAGTACTTC.

CDR3 in DNA: TGTGCCAGCAGCTTAGGCATGACGATGGGCAATCAGCCCCAGCATTTT. Its translation: CASSLGMTMGNQPQHF. The gene calls are TRBV13 and TRBJ1-5; D remains ambiguous. V was trimmed by 0 bases and J by 2 bases, leaving 11 bases between them. The CDR3 covers 16 residues. Germline assignment: CDR1 PRHDT and CDR2 FYEKMQ (reference sequence). Looking up the rest from reference TRBV13 and TRBJ1-5 gives the full variable domain: AAGVIQSPRHLIKEKRETATLKCYPIPRHDTVYWYQQGPGQDPQFLISFYEKMQSDKGSIPDRFSAQQFSDYHSELNMSSLELGDSALYFCASSLGMTMGNQPQHFGDGTRLSIL.

The V and J genes are TRBV27 and TRBJ2-5; D may correspond to TRBD1 or TRBD2 (6 bases each). The CDR3 totals 15 residues. Germline assignment: CDR1 MNHEY and CDR2 SMNVEV (reference sequence). The V end lost 6 bases, the J end lost 5 bases, and 19 bases lay between the germline ends. The DNA of the CDR3 is TGTGCCAGCAGACCCTTGGGGGGCAGGGGTGAGACCCAGTACTTC. Its protein is CASRPLGGRGETQYF.

This chain links TRBV6-5 with TRBJ1-4; D perhaps matches TRBD1 (5 bases). The germline V gene encodes CDR1 MNHEY and CDR2 SVGAGI. This CDR3 region has 15 residues. V lost 5 bases and J 7 bases, leaving 17 bases between the germline ends. The CDR3: CASSTHGLGGEKLFF. The CDR3 DNA sequence: TGTGCCAGCAGTACCCACGGTCTTGGGGGTGAAAAACTGTTTTTT.

The rearrangement joins TRBV6-5 to TRBJ1-2; perhaps TRBD1 as D (5 bases). Germline-derived CDR1 and CDR2 are MNHEY and SVGAGI. The CDR3 is 13 amino acids. V was clipped by 0 bases and J by 6 bases, with 8 bases between them. The CDR3 nucleotides read TGTGCCAGCAGTTACTCCGCAGGGAATGGCTACACCTTC. Amino acid sequence: CASSYSAGNGYTF.

This chain uses TRBV7-9 with TRBJ1-6; 8 bases line up with TRBD1. The CDR3 has 18 residues. Germline-derived CDR1 and CDR2 are SEHNR and FQNEAQ (reference sequence). Unmatched junction bases numbered 8, after V lost 3 bases and J lost 1 base. The CDR3 protein is CASSFPDRARSYNSPLHF. CDR3 nucleotides: TGTGCCAGCAGCTTTCCGGACAGGGCGAGGTCCTATAATTCACCCCTCCACTTT.

This chain uses TRBV9 with TRBJ1-5, with D unclear. Trimming took 0 bases from V and 7 from J, leaving 5 bases between them. Germline V lookup: CDR1 SGDLS, CDR2 YYNGEE. This CDR3 comprises 12 residues. This CDR3 is CASSVGDQPQHF. The CDR3 DNA sequence: TGTGCCAGCAGCGTAGGCGACCAGCCCCAGCATTTT.

V gene TRBV10-2 combines with J gene TRBJ2-5; D uncertain. From germline, CDR1 is WSHSY and CDR2 SAAADI. V dropped 6 bases and J dropped 4 bases, with 3 bases sitting between them. The CDR3 is 10 residues long. The CDR3 DNA reads TGCGCCAGCAGGGGAGAGACCCAGTACTTC. Protein product: CASRGETQYF.

In DNA form, the CDR3 reads TGTGCCAGCAGTGCCTACGAGCAGTACTTC. Protein sequence: CASSAYEQYF. The chain employs TRBV6-1 and TRBJ2-7, with D unclear. CDR1 and CDR2 (germline): MNHNS, SASEGT. V was shortened by 4 bases and J by 2 bases, with 0 bases between the two germline ends. This CDR3 region has 10 residues.